These 12 T cell receptor beta chains share one sample of origin, sequenced in a study of identifying expanded T cells in peripheral blood (dated by TCRdb to the late 2010s). Library creation used the immunoSEQ multiplex PCR assay. TCRdb took this table from immuneACCESS and kept in-frame rearrangements with V and J called. Such tables lack part of the clones; where checked against another copy, unresolved V genes explain under half of the gap, and the rest is unexplained. In this sample the table shows around 80,000 clones, almost 90% of which occur a single time. The ten largest make up roughly 3.5% of the sample. Material: blood. The receptors shown here come from a person between 18 and 75 years old in good health.

Only one count was recorded for this clone. J is TRBJ2-1 and V is TRBV9, with 7 nucleotides matching TRBD1. The J segment lost 8 bases and the V segment lost 5 bases, leaving 16 bases of the junction unmatched. CDR3 length: 16 amino acids. Germline assignment: CDR1 SGDLS and CDR2 YYNGEE. CDR3 in DNA: TGTGCCAGCAGTAGATTGGGGGTTACAGGGGAAGATGAGCAGTTCTTC. Translating it yields CASSRLGVTGEDEQFF.

This CDR3 reads CASSLEVTGANVLTF. CDR3 sequence (DNA): TGTGCCAGCAGCTTAGAGGTGACTGGGGCCAACGTCCTGACTTTC. The V and J genes are TRBV5-4 and TRBJ2-6, with unresolved D. The V and J ends lost 2 bases and 2 bases respectively, with 8 bases between them. This CDR3 contains 15 residues. From germline, CDR1 is SGHNT and CDR2 YYREEE (reference sequence).

The CDR3 nucleotides are TGTGCCACTTCCCTAGGGACAGGGAACACCGGGGAGCTGTTTTTT. This gives the protein CATSLGTGNTGELFF. The rearrangement links TRBV6-1 to TRBJ2-2; TRBD1 agrees at 8 bases. V trimming: 10 bases; J trimming: 1 base; junction bases outside the gene matches: 8. There are 15 residues in the CDR3. From germline, CDR1 is MNHNS and CDR2 SASEGT.

This sequence joins TRBV19 and TRBJ2-1; D might be TRBD2 (6 bases). CDR3 length: 14 residues. Between the trimmed V and J ends, which lost 7 bases and 4 bases, there was a span of 14 bases. Germline lookup yields CDR1 LNHDA and CDR2 SQIVND (reference sequence). The CDR3, as DNA: TGTGCCAGTAAAAGACTAGGGGAATACAATGAGCAGTTCTTC. It codes for CASKRLGEYNEQFF.

This sequence joins TRBV6-5 and TRBJ1-4; a weak D match, TRBD1 (6 bases). CDR3 size: 14 residues. V lost 6 bases and J lost 0, with 8 bases in between. Germline values: CDR1 MNHEY, CDR2 SVGAGI. Here the CDR3 reads CASRGGTTNEKLFF. The DNA for the CDR3 is TGTGCCAGCAGAGGGGGAACAACTAATGAAAAACTGTTTTTT.

J is TRBJ1-3 and V is TRBV23-1, with D hard to call. TRBV23-1 is an ORF, and what it does is uncertain. The CDR3 runs to 13 residues. The V and J ends lost 10 bases and 4 bases respectively, with 14 bases between them. The CDR3, as DNA: TGCGCCACCACCGGGAAACCCGGAAACACCATATATTTT. Translated: CATTGKPGNTIYF.

The V call is TRBV19, the J call TRBJ1-5; D is undetermined. CDR1 is LNHDA, CDR2 SQIVND, per germline (reference sequence). This CDR3 is 12 amino acids long. V shed 5 bases and J shed 3 bases, with 5 bases lying between them. CDR3 loop: CASSFPNQPQHF. CDR3 bases: TGTGCCAGTAGTTTTCCCAATCAGCCCCAGCATTTT.

The genes are TRBV28 and TRBJ2-5; tentatively, D is TRBD1 (6 bases). V was trimmed by 6 bases and J by 6 bases, leaving 17 bases between them. The CDR3 sequence is 14 residues long. In germline, CDR1 is MDHEN, CDR2 SYDVKM. The CDR3 nucleotides are TGTGCCAGCAGGAAAGCACAGGGTGGGCAGACCCAGTACTTC. This encodes CASRKAQGGQTQYF.

In DNA form, the CDR3 reads TGTGCCCAACGGGACCCAGGGAGGGGTGCTGAAGCTTTCTTT. Its protein is CAQRDPGRGAEAFF. J is TRBJ1-1 and V is TRBV30, with TRBD1 as a possible D gene (5 bases). This CDR3 is 14 amino acids long. Germline CDR1 reads GTSNPN; CDR2 reads SVGIG (reference sequence). V was trimmed by 8 bases and J by 6 bases, leaving 22 bases between them. Using reference TRBV30 and TRBJ1-1 for the parts outside the CDR3, the full variable domain is SQTIHQWPATLVQPVGSPLSLECTVEGTSNPNLYWYRQAAGRGLQLLFYSVGIGQISSEVPQNLSASRPQDRQFILSSKKLLLSDSGFYLCAQRDPGRGAEAFFGQGTRLTVV.

The chain joins TRBV4-1 to TRBJ2-5; 10 nucleotides align to TRBD2. V lost 1 base to trimming and J lost 4 bases; unmatched junction nucleotides: 6. This CDR3 has 16 amino acids. Germline CDR1 reads MGHRA; CDR2 reads YSYEKL. The CDR3 DNA follows: TGCGCCAGCAGCCAAGTTCTAGCGGGAGTCCCAGAGACCCAGTACTTC. Its translation: CASSQVLAGVPETQYF.

The chain's CDR3 is CASSLKTGASYGYTF. CDR3 sequence (DNA): TGTGCCAGCAGCTTAAAGACAGGGGCGAGCTATGGCTACACCTTC. The chain employs TRBV7-9 and TRBJ1-2; 8 positions match TRBD1. Germline assignment: CDR1 SEHNR and CDR2 FQNEAQ (reference sequence). This CDR3 is 15 amino acids long. J was trimmed by 4 bases and V by 2 bases; bases with no gene match: 6.

J is TRBJ1-1 and V is TRBV5-1; 8 nucleotides match TRBD1. CDR1 SGHRS and CDR2 YFSETQ come from the germline V gene. The ends lost 4 bases at V and 3 bases at J; junction bases unmatched: 11. The CDR3 loop spans 16 amino acids. In nucleotides, the CDR3 is TGCGCCAGCAGCACACAAGGACAGGGATGGGACACTGAAGCTTTCTTT. Amino acids: CASSTQGQGWDTEAFF.